A selection of T cell receptor beta chains follows, all from one sample in a study of blood T cell repertoires in COVID-19. Method: immunoSEQ multiplex PCR; TCRdb's copy keeps in-frame clones and lacks some. The table lists approximately 56,000 clones, roughly 80% of them singletons. Source material: peripheral blood. The receptors come from a woman of 80 years or more with acute or convalescent COVID-19. CDR3s include the opening cysteine and the closing phenylalanine or tryptophan. D genes are given only for firm matches. Not every row has a clone size; where given, it reads once, few, many or a size class.

J gene: TRBJ2-7; clone size: .; V gene: TRBV19; D gene: TRBD2; CDR3 protein: CASSAGLALQQYF; CDR3 DNA: TGTGCCAGTAGTGCTGGACTAGCGCTCCAGCAGTACTTC
J gene: TRBJ2-3; clone size: .; V gene: TRBV5-1; D gene: TRBD1; CDR3 protein: CASSLEGQTLTDTQYF; CDR3 DNA: TGCGCCAGCAGCTTGGAGGGACAGACTCTCACAGATACGCAGTATTTT
J gene: TRBJ2-1; clone size: .; V gene: TRBV4-2; D gene: .; CDR3 protein: CASSQEFLSGYNEQFF; CDR3 DNA: TGTGCCAGCAGCCAAGAGTTTCTTAGCGGTTACAATGAGCAGTTCTTC
J gene: TRBJ1-5; clone size: .; V gene: TRBV7-7; D gene: TRBD1; CDR3 protein: CASSLAGTAEQPQHF; CDR3 DNA: TGTGCCAGCAGCTTAGCCGGGACAGCGGAGCAGCCCCAGCATTTT
J gene: TRBJ1-2; clone size: .; V gene: TRBV5-1; D gene: TRBD1; CDR3 protein: CASSRTGGRDYGYTF; CDR3 DNA: TGCGCCAGCAGCAGAACAGGGGGGAGAGACTATGGCTACACCTTC
J gene: TRBJ2-7; clone size: .; V gene: TRBV9; D gene: .; CDR3 protein: CASSVYPDSSYEQYF; CDR3 DNA: TGTGCCAGCAGCGTATATCCCGATAGCTCCTACGAGCAGTACTTC
J gene: TRBJ2-7; clone size: .; V gene: TRBV11-3; D gene: .; CDR3 protein: CASSRSAGRDEQYF; CDR3 DNA: TGTGCCAGCAGCCGCTCGGCGGGTAGGGACGAGCAGTACTTC
J gene: TRBJ1-2; clone size: .; V gene: TRBV7-9; D gene: .; CDR3 protein: CASSFRGKDYGYTF; CDR3 DNA: TGTGCCAGCAGCTTTAGAGGGAAAGACTATGGCTACACCTTC
J gene: TRBJ2-2; clone size: .; V gene: TRBV6-5; D gene: TRBD1; CDR3 protein: CASSRDSSPGELFF; CDR3 DNA: TGTGCCAGCAGCCGGGACAGCAGTCCCGGGGAGCTGTTTTTT
J gene: TRBJ2-3; clone size: .; V gene: TRBV6-5; D gene: .; CDR3 protein: CASSNRGFTDTQYF; CDR3 DNA: TGTGCCAGCAGTAACCGGGGGTTCACAGATACGCAGTATTTT
J gene: TRBJ1-3; clone size: .; V gene: TRBV7-7; D gene: .; CDR3 protein: CASSLAPGVGNTIYF; CDR3 DNA: TGTGCCAGCAGCTTAGCTCCAGGGGTCGGAAACACCATATATTTT
J gene: TRBJ1-1; clone size: few; V gene: TRBV5-4; D gene: .; CDR3 protein: CASSLSMNTEAFF; CDR3 DNA: TGTGCCAGCAGCTTGTCAATGAACACTGAAGCTTTCTTT
J gene: TRBJ2-5; clone size: .; V gene: TRBV6-1; D gene: .; CDR3 protein: CASSETEAGAQYF; CDR3 DNA: TGTGCCAGCAGTGAAACCGAAGCGGGTGCCCAGTACTTC
J gene: TRBJ2-6; clone size: once; V gene: TRBV19; D gene: TRBD2; CDR3 protein: CASSPWGGTASGANVLTF; CDR3 DNA: TGTGCCAGTAGTCCTTGGGGGGGAACTGCCTCTGGGGCCAACGTCCTGACTTTC
J gene: TRBJ2-3; clone size: .; V gene: TRBV18; D gene: TRBD2; CDR3 protein: CASSPTSGGDTQYF; CDR3 DNA: TGTGCCAGCTCACCAACTAGCGGGGGGGATACGCAGTATTTT
J gene: TRBJ1-2; clone size: .; V gene: TRBV2; D gene: TRBD1; CDR3 protein: CASSQHQDRAF; CDR3 DNA: TGTGCCAGCAGTCAACACCAGGACAGGGCCTTC
J gene: TRBJ2-7; clone size: once; V gene: TRBV6-6; D gene: TRBD1; CDR3 protein: CASSYSPGQSSYEQYF; CDR3 DNA: TGTGCCAGCAGTTACTCGCCGGGACAGAGCTCCTACGAGCAGTACTTC
J gene: TRBJ2-3; clone size: .; V gene: TRBV6-1; D gene: TRBD2; CDR3 protein: CASSEAGWRGAADTQYF; CDR3 DNA: TGTGCCAGCAGTGAAGCGGGATGGCGGGGGGCCGCAGATACGCAGTATTTT